Below, 10 T cell receptor beta chains from the same sample are listed, as sequenced in a study of shared clonotypes between healthy human individuals. Repertoires were generated with immunoSEQ multiplex PCR, while TCRdb's copy carries only in-frame clones and drops some. The data show about 2.4 million clones, approximately 94% seen once. Material for sequencing was naive CD4+ T cells sorted from blood. Subset in this sample: CD45RA+ positively selected. The receptors stem from a man aged 18 to 30 in good health.

The chain employs TRBV6-5 and TRBJ2-2, with 12 nucleotides matching TRBD2. Germline V gene data show CDR1 as MNHEY and CDR2 as SVGAGI. The junction had 6 bases not matched to a gene; V was cut back by 8 bases and J by 5 bases. The CDR3 spans 15 residues. This CDR3 reads CASLAGGAWTGELFF. The CDR3 DNA follows: TGTGCCAGCCTAGCGGGGGGGGCGTGGACCGGGGAGCTGTTTTTT.

This rearrangement joins TRBV5-6 to TRBJ2-7, with D tentatively TRBD1 or TRBD2 (5 bases each). The V gene's germline CDR1 is SGHDT and CDR2 YYEEEE. The CDR3 has 13 amino acids. V shed 7 bases and J shed 1 base, with 12 bases lying between them. The CDR3 DNA follows: TGTGCCAGCCTCCGGGACGGATCCTACGAGCAGTACTTC. Amino acids: CASLRDGSYEQYF.

This rearrangement joins TRBV15 to TRBJ2-3; D possibly corresponds to TRBD2 (5 bases). Trimming left V 5 bases short and J 6 bases short, with 15 bases between. The germline gives CDR1 LNHNV, CDR2 YYDKDF (reference sequence). The CDR3 contains 14 residues. CDR3: CATSWRVGVDTQYF. The CDR3 DNA reads TGTGCCACCAGCTGGCGGGTCGGGGTTGATACGCAGTATTTT. Full variable domain (missing parts from reference TRBV15 and TRBJ2-3): DAMVIQNPRYQVTQFGKPVTLSCSQTLNHNVMYWYQQKSSQAPKLLFHYYDKDFNNEADTPDNFQSRRPNTSFCFLDIRSPGLGDTAMYLCATSWRVGVDTQYFGPGTRLTVL.

Only one count was recorded for this clone. V and J are TRBV11-2 and TRBJ2-2; tentative D call: TRBD1 (5 bases). Germline CDR1 SGHAT, CDR2 FQNNGV. This CDR3 contains 15 residues. Trimming took off 1 base at V and 5 bases at J, with 11 bases between the two ends. The CDR3, as DNA: TGTGCCAGCAGCTTAGGGCAGGGTATAACCGGGGAGCTGTTTTTT. Its protein product is CASSLGQGITGELFF.

To note about this clone: A read error may account for a junction end that differs from germline. The chain employs TRBV6-1 and TRBJ2-7, with 11 bases that match TRBD2. This CDR3 contains 13 residues. CDR1 and CDR2 from the germline V gene are MNHNS and SASEGT. For the CDR3, the DNA is TGTGCCGGCAGACTAGCGGGGACCTACGAGCAGTACTTC. Its translation is CAGRLAGTYEQYF.

The J gene is TRBJ1-6, the V gene TRBV2; D remains ambiguous. CDR3 size: 14 residues. Per the germline V gene, CDR1 is SNHLY and CDR2 is FYNNEI. V was clipped by 0 bases and J by 9 bases, with 9 bases between them. The chain's CDR3 is CASSEAYGVSPLHF. The CDR3 DNA follows: TGTGCCAGCAGTGAAGCGTACGGGGTTTCACCCCTCCACTTT.

The chain links TRBV27 to TRBJ1-1; possible D gene TRBD1, 6 bases. The germline V and J ends were trimmed by 6 bases and 1 base, with 15 bases remaining between them. Germline V gene lookup returns CDR1 MNHEY and CDR2 SMNVEV (reference sequence). The CDR3 contains 15 residues. This CDR3 is CASSLGGLPNTEAFF. The CDR3 DNA sequence: TGTGCCAGCAGCCTAGGGGGACTTCCGAACACTGAAGCTTTCTTT.

In nucleotides, the CDR3 is TGTGCCAGCAGGACCCTTTCCCCAAAGCGGGAGAGCACAGATACGCAGTATTTT. Translated: CASRTLSPKRESTDTQYF. The chain recombines TRBV2 with TRBJ2-3; 8 bases are shared with TRBD2. The CDR3 runs to 18 residues. CDR1 SNHLY and CDR2 FYNNEI come from the germline V gene. V lost 6 bases and J lost 0; bases outside the gene matches: 14.

A single count supports this clone. Other DNA variants within this sample encode the same CDR3. V usage is TRBV5-1 and J usage is TRBJ2-1; D is perhaps TRBD2 (6 bases). The CDR3 has 16 amino acids. V lost 2 bases and J lost 0, with 12 bases in between. Germline V CDR1 and CDR2: SGHRS, YFSETQ. CDR3 DNA: TGCGCCAGCAGCTTTAGCGGCCGGAGCTCCTACAATGAGCAGTTCTTC. It is translated as CASSFSGRSSYNEQFF.

The rearrangement uses TRBV6-5 and TRBJ2-7; D not certain. Trimming took 0 bases from V and 3 from J, leaving 12 bases between them. CDR1 and CDR2 (germline): MNHEY, SVGAGI. The CDR3 consists of 15 residues. Written as DNA, the CDR3 is TGTGCCAGCAGTTACTCGCTAACATTCCTCTACGAGCAGTACTTC. It translates to CASSYSLTFLYEQYF.